The entry below describes one T cell receptor (beta chain). Its antigen is as yet unknown. Germline CDR1 reads ENHRY; CDR2 reads SYGVKD. The CDR3 has 13 residues. V lost 5 bases, J lost 7 bases, and 14 bases lay in between. PCR amplification relied on 60 Vbeta primers (plus 13 Jbeta primers). Profiled with immunoSEQ multiplex PCR; TCRdb holds only in-frame clones, not every one. The top ten hold 0.85% to 1.3% of the sample, which has approximately 75,000 clones, 80% seen once. The sample comes from a study of cytomegalovirus exposure and HLA in healthy donors. Findings and limits, study-wide: It is likely that the observed cluster of highly shared sequence variants was a sequencing artifact. The authors listed 150 to 200 TCR beta chains as cytomegalovirus-associated.

Sequenced sample: PBMCs. The chain carries TRBV10-3 and TRBJ1-2; D perhaps matches TRBD1 (6 bases). The sequence came from a male donor in good health and CMV-seronegative. The CDR3 reads CAISNQGPAGYTF. CDR3 DNA: TGTGCCATCAGTAACCAGGGGCCCGCTGGCTACACCTTC.